The sequence of this T cell receptor (beta chain) was determined in a study of CD8 T cells in ankylosing spondylitis. Study-level results: A TCR beta motif of eight or nine highly homologous variants seemed to mark ankylosing spondylitis blood.

V gave up 4 bases and J gave up 3 bases; unmatched junction bases: 7. This CDR3 contains 15 residues. MiXCR, run by TCRdb on the 5' RACE reads, gives a single entry per CDR3 protein. The repertoire holds 500,000 to 550,000 distinct CDR3 sequences, with about 13% as singletons. This clonotype was observed a few times. What it recognizes is unknown. The sequence was collected from a male donor with ankylosing spondylitis. The V and J genes are TRBV12-3 or TRBV12-4 and TRBJ2-7; TRBD1 agrees at 9 bases. Material: blood, either unsorted or a sorted T cell fraction (not recorded which). The CDR3 nucleotides read TGTGCCAGCAGTTCGCCGGGACAGGGTAACTACGAGCAGTACTTC. Its translation: CASSSPGQGNYEQYF.